This TCR beta chain was retrieved from a study of control samples from healthy donors and cancer patients. Clones were read by immunoSEQ multiplex PCR, and TCRdb kept only the in-frame ones, dropping some. Of 140,000 or so clones detected, roughly 94% appear once; the ten largest clones hold approximately 15%. Sequenced: PBMCs. This clonotype originated in a man aged 55-75 years with colorectal cancer.

Written as DNA, the CDR3 is TGTGCCACCAGTGATCCTAGCGGGGTGTACAATGAGCAGTTCTTC. It translates to CATSDPSGVYNEQFF. The V and J genes are TRBV24-1 and TRBJ2-1, with 9 bases that match TRBD2. Trimming at V came to 3 bases and at J to 4 bases, leaving 3 bases not matched to a gene. The V gene's germline CDR1 is KGHDR and CDR2 SFDVKD. This CDR3 region has 15 residues.